These 32 T cell receptor beta chains share one sample of origin, sequenced in a study of T cells after yellow fever vaccination. Using its own MiXCR run on the 5' RACE reads, TCRdb lists one record per CDR3 protein. This table holds around 530,000 distinct CDR3 sequences, around 16% found once. This material consisted of PBMCs, taken less than 6 days after the first yellow fever vaccination. These receptors all come from a man in his late teens or twenties who received the YFV17D yellow fever vaccine.

This clonotype was detected only a few times. The V and J genes are TRBV7-9 and TRBJ2-5, with 8 bases lining up with TRBD1. The germline CDR1 and CDR2 sequences are SEHNR and FQNEAQ (reference sequence). The CDR3 loop spans 14 amino acids. V lost 4 bases, J lost 4 bases, and 5 bases stayed unmatched. In DNA form, the CDR3 reads TGTGCCAGCAGCTCGGCAGGGGGCGGAGAGACCCAGTACTTC. Its translation: CASSSAGGGETQYF. Using reference TRBV7-9 and TRBJ2-5 for the parts outside the CDR3, the full variable domain is DTGVSQNPRHKITKRGQNVTFRCDPISEHNRLYWYRQTLGQGPEFLTYFQNEAQLEKSRLLSDRFSAERPKGSFSTLEIQRTEQGDSAMYLCASSSAGGGETQYFGPGTRLLVL.

This chain joins TRBV4-2 and TRBJ1-2; 10 bases line up with TRBD1. V dropped 4 bases and J dropped 1; count of bases not matched to a gene: 6. CDR3 length: 16 residues. Per germline, CDR1 LGHNA and CDR2 YNFKEQ. CDR3 protein: CASSRDGTGDNYGYTF. DNA for the CDR3: TGTGCCAGCAGCCGCGACGGGACAGGGGATAACTATGGCTACACCTTC.

In this sample, this clonotype turned up a few times. The genes are TRBV12-3 or TRBV12-4 and TRBJ2-1, with a tentative D call TRBD2 (8 bases). Trimming left V 2 bases short and J 10 bases short, with 21 bases between. The CDR3 length is 16 residues. CDR3 DNA: TGTGCCAGCAGTTTATCAGCGGGGGCAGGGGGGCGGGAGCAGTTCTTC. This sequence encodes CASSLSAGAGGREQFF.

V and J are TRBV5-6 and TRBJ2-1; D unresolved. The CDR3 is 16 amino acids. Germline CDR1 reads SGHDT; CDR2 reads YYEEEE. V gave up 4 bases and J gave up 2 bases, with 16 bases separating them. The CDR3 nucleotides read TGTGCCAGCAGCCTAATCTCCGCCAGGCCCTACAATGAGCAGTTCTTC. Translating it yields CASSLISARPYNEQFF.

This clonotype was counted only a few times. One end of the junction does not line up with germline, which may come from a read error. The chain employs TRBV4-1 and TRBJ2-2; unclear D gene. Germline assignment: CDR1 MGHRA and CDR2 YSYEKL. The CDR3 totals 14 residues. The CDR3 sequence: CASTQWGNTGELFF. The CDR3 nucleotides are TGCGCCAGCACCCAATGGGGGAACACCGGGGAGCTGTTTTTT.

The chain joins TRBV20-1 to TRBJ1-5, with a weak D call TRBD1 (5 bases). Per the germline V gene, CDR1 is DFQATT and CDR2 is SNEGSKA (reference sequence). This CDR3 is 13 amino acids long. The V end was cut by 6 bases, the J end by 1 base, with 10 bases between. The DNA for the CDR3 is TGCAGTGCCGGGGCAGGGAGCAATCAGCCCCAGCATTTT. It encodes CSAGAGSNQPQHF.

This clonotype was counted a few times. The chain couples TRBV7-9 to TRBJ2-7; the D gene could be TRBD1 or TRBD2 (5 bases each). Germline CDR1 SEHNR, CDR2 FQNEAQ (reference sequence). Trimming removed 4 bases at V and 2 bases at J, with 12 bases between. The CDR3 covers 14 residues. This chain's CDR3 is CASSSRGPAYEQYF. In DNA form, the CDR3 reads TGTGCCAGCAGCTCCCGGGGACCCGCCTACGAGCAGTACTTC. Full variable domain (remainder filled in from reference TRBV7-9 and TRBJ2-7): DTGVSQNPRHKITKRGQNVTFRCDPISEHNRLYWYRQTLGQGPEFLTYFQNEAQLEKSRLLSDRFSAERPKGSFSTLEIQRTEQGDSAMYLCASSSRGPAYEQYFGPGTRLTVT.

The gene calls are TRBV9 and TRBJ2-1; 8 bases agree with TRBD2. The CDR3 totals 16 residues. Germline CDR1 reads SGDLS; CDR2 reads YYNGEE. Trimming at V came to 4 bases and at J to 3 bases, leaving 9 bases not matched to a gene. The CDR3 region has the DNA TGTGCCAGCAGCCCTACGGCGGGGGGCGTCTACAATGAGCAGTTCTTC. This codes for CASSPTAGGVYNEQFF.

The chain joins TRBV20-1 to TRBJ2-5; the D is unclear. This CDR3 is 12 amino acids long. V gave up 6 bases and J gave up 2 bases, with 10 bases separating them. Germline lookup yields CDR1 DFQATT and CDR2 SNEGSKA (reference sequence). The CDR3 reads CSALDPQETQYF. The DNA for the CDR3 is TGCAGTGCCCTTGATCCTCAAGAGACCCAGTACTTC.

This clonotype was seen a handful of times. V gene TRBV7-9 combines with J gene TRBJ2-1; D is uncertain. Germline values: CDR1 SEHNR, CDR2 FQNEAQ (reference sequence). The CDR3 totals 12 residues. V was pared by 6 bases and J by 2 bases, with 5 bases between. In nucleotides, the CDR3 is TGTGCCAGCAGGAAGACCTACAATGAGCAGTTCTTC. Encoded protein: CASRKTYNEQFF.

This clonotype was observed a few times. The chain employs TRBV12-3 or TRBV12-4 and TRBJ2-7, with D possibly TRBD1 on 7 matching bases. V lost 5 bases and J 3 bases, leaving 14 bases between the germline ends. The CDR3 consists of 14 residues. Written as DNA, the CDR3 is TGTGCCAGCAGTCCTCAGGGGGGCCACTACGAGCAGTACTTC. This sequence encodes CASSPQGGHYEQYF.

This clonotype was picked up a small number of times. The rearrangement uses TRBV5-4 and TRBJ1-1; the D is unclear. Trimming stripped 3 bases from V and 1 base from J, with 13 bases between. CDR1 and CDR2 (germline): SGHNT, YYREEE (reference sequence). The CDR3 spans 15 residues. This CDR3 reads CASSYGPEENTEAFF. CDR3 bases: TGTGCCAGCAGCTATGGGCCCGAGGAGAACACTGAAGCTTTCTTT.

V gene TRBV4-1 combines with J gene TRBJ1-1; the D gene is possibly TRBD1 (6 bases). The CDR3 length is 15 residues. Germline loops: CDR1 MGHRA, CDR2 YSYEKL. Deletions cut 6 bases from V and 3 bases from J, with 17 bases between. CDR3 loop: CASSRGGDLDTEAFF. CDR3 DNA sequence: TGCGCCAGCAGTCGAGGGGGGGACCTCGACACTGAAGCTTTCTTT.

The CDR3 DNA is TGTGCCAGCAACAAGGGTCGGGGACAGGGGTTGTCCGAAAAACTGTTTTTT. Amino acids: CASNKGRGQGLSEKLFF. The rearrangement joins TRBV2 to TRBJ1-4, with 10 bases aligning to TRBD1. Trimming removed 7 bases from V and 8 bases from J; junction bases left unmatched: 16. The CDR3 runs to 17 residues. Germline CDR1 is SNHLY and CDR2 is FYNNEI.

This chain uses TRBV7-9 with TRBJ2-5; D is possibly TRBD2 (7 bases). Germline loops: CDR1 SEHNR, CDR2 FQNEAQ (reference sequence). The V gene lost 3 bases and the J gene lost 5 bases, with 19 bases spanning the gap. CDR3 length: 16 amino acids. The CDR3 nucleotides read TGTGCCAGCAGCTTCCTTTACGGGGGGCGTCGGGAGACCCAGTACTTC. This sequence encodes CASSFLYGGRRETQYF.

The chain is built from TRBV13 and TRBJ1-2; tentative D call: TRBD1 (6 bases). Trimming removed 5 bases at V and 5 bases at J, with 12 bases between. The CDR3 contains 13 residues. Germline CDR1 is PRHDT and CDR2 is FYEKMQ (reference sequence). CDR3: CASSPGGAYGYTF. CDR3 nucleotide sequence: TGTGCCAGCAGCCCCGGGGGGGCGTATGGCTACACCTTC.

The chain combines TRBV11-2 with TRBJ2-5; no reliable D call. Germline CDR1 reads SGHAT; CDR2 reads FQNNGV. V lost 5 bases and J lost 6, with 16 bases in between. CDR3 length: 14 amino acids. Here the CDR3 reads CASSTSGEWKTQYF. The CDR3 DNA reads as TGTGCCAGCAGCACATCAGGAGAGTGGAAGACCCAGTACTTC. The whole variable domain, remainder taken from reference TRBV11-2 and TRBJ2-5, is EAGVAQSPRYKIIEKRQSVAFWCNPISGHATLYWYQQILGQGPKLLIQFQNNGVVDDSQLPKDRFSAERLKGVDSTLKIQPAKLEDSAVYLCASSTSGEWKTQYFGPGTRLLVL.

This clonotype was counted only a few times. The rearrangement joins TRBV7-9 to TRBJ1-1; D may be TRBD1 (5 bases). Trimming pared 2 bases from V and 6 bases from J, leaving 13 bases between. The CDR3 has 14 residues. The germline V gene encodes CDR1 SEHNR and CDR2 FQNEAQ (reference sequence). Written as DNA, the CDR3 is TGTGCCAGCAGCTTATGGGGGGAGGGTGCTGAAGCTTTCTTT. Protein: CASSLWGEGAEAFF.

The gene calls are TRBV6-5 and TRBJ2-7; D possibly corresponds to TRBD2 (5 bases). Trimming stripped 2 bases from V and 5 bases from J, with 13 bases between. Germline V CDR1 and CDR2: MNHEY, SVGAGI. This CDR3 comprises 14 residues. CDR3 DNA: TGTGCCAGCAGTTACCGTGAGGGAAGGAACGAGCAGTACTTC. Translating gives CASSYREGRNEQYF.

The J gene is TRBJ1-4, the V gene TRBV7-9; TRBD1 aligns across 9 bases. The CDR3 length is 15 residues. V lost 5 bases and J lost 3; bases outside the gene matches: 4. Germline loops: CDR1 SEHNR, CDR2 FQNEAQ (reference sequence). CDR3 region: CASSEQGASNEKLFF. The DNA for the CDR3 is TGTGCCAGCAGCGAACAGGGGGCGTCTAATGAAAAACTGTTTTTT.

This clonotype was observed a few times. This chain links TRBV5-6 with TRBJ2-1, with 7 nucleotides matching TRBD1. The CDR3 is 15 residues long. The germline gives CDR1 SGHDT, CDR2 YYEEEE. V lost 4 bases, J lost 10 bases, and 14 bases stayed unmatched. For the CDR3, the DNA is TGTGCCAGCAGCCATACGCCAGGGGGAACTTACGAGCAGTTCTTC. It specifies CASSHTPGGTYEQFF.

The rearrangement uses TRBV4-3 and TRBJ2-5; 11 bases align to TRBD1. Germline V gene data show CDR1 as LGHNA and CDR2 as YSLEER. V was pared by 0 bases and J by 10 bases, with 4 bases of the junction left unmatched. This CDR3 contains 14 residues. This chain's CDR3 is CASSQDRDRGVQYF. CDR3 in DNA: TGCGCCAGCAGCCAAGACCGGGACAGGGGGGTCCAGTACTTC.

This clonotype was observed a handful of times. V gene TRBV7-2 combines with J gene TRBJ2-1; TRBD1 might be the D (6 bases). This CDR3 spans 16 amino acids. From germline, CDR1 is SGHTA and CDR2 FQGNSA. Trimming stripped 5 bases from V and 6 bases from J, with 20 bases between. CDR3: CASSPWGQGPSNEQFF. In nucleotides, the CDR3 is TGTGCCAGCAGCCCCTGGGGGCAGGGTCCCTCCAATGAGCAGTTCTTC.

This clonotype was seen a handful of times. The chain joins TRBV5-5 to TRBJ2-3; 7 bases are shared with TRBD1. Germline CDR1 is SGHKS and CDR2 is YYEKEE (reference sequence). The CDR3 runs 15 residues. Trimming at V came to 5 bases and at J to 2 bases, leaving 8 bases not matched to a gene. As DNA, the CDR3 is TGTGCCAGCAGTCGAAGACAGGGTTCCACAGATACGCAGTATTTT. Amino acid sequence: CASSRRQGSTDTQYF.

This clonotype occurred a few times. The chain uses TRBV9 and TRBJ2-7; D ambiguous. The length of the CDR3 is 15 residues. CDR1 and CDR2 (germline): SGDLS, YYNGEE. Between the trimmed V and J ends, which lost 2 bases and 0 bases, there was a span of 12 bases. CDR3 coding DNA: TGTGCCAGCAGCGTGGGGTCCCGCAACTCCTACGAGCAGTACTTC. Translating gives CASSVGSRNSYEQYF.

This clonotype was counted between two and nine times. This CDR3 is CASSRGPLREQYV. Here the CDR3 DNA reads TGCGCCAGCAGCCGGGGACCCCTTCGGGAGCAGTACGTC. This chain uses TRBV4-1 with TRBJ2-7, with D perhaps matching TRBD1 or TRBD2 (5 bases each). Germline assignment: CDR1 MGHRA and CDR2 YSYEKL. Trimming left V 4 bases short and J 7 bases short, with 14 bases between. CDR3 length: 13 residues.

This clonotype occurred a few times. The rearrangement links TRBV7-6 to TRBJ2-1, with 10 positions matching TRBD2. Germline V lookup: CDR1 SGHVS, CDR2 FNYEAQ. The length of the CDR3 is 17 residues. J was trimmed by 8 bases and V by 5 bases; bases with no gene match: 15. CDR3: CASSPRKAGGARDEQFF. CDR3 in DNA: TGTGCCAGCAGCCCCCGGAAAGCGGGGGGGGCTCGTGATGAGCAGTTCTTC.

V gene TRBV5-6 combines with J gene TRBJ2-7; D unresolved. The CDR3 extends over 12 amino acids. V gave up 2 bases and J gave up 5 bases, with 8 bases separating them. Germline V gene lookup returns CDR1 SGHDT and CDR2 YYEEEE. The CDR3 here is CASSLTSDEQYF. In nucleotides, the CDR3 is TGTGCCAGCAGCTTAACATCCGACGAGCAGTACTTC.

The chain has TRBV5-6 and TRBJ2-1; no reliable D call. Germline V gene lookup returns CDR1 SGHDT and CDR2 YYEEEE. This CDR3 contains 12 residues. Deletions cut 4 bases from V and 10 bases from J, with 12 bases between. CDR3 in amino acids: CASSLDVWEQFF. The CDR3 DNA reads TGTGCCAGCAGCCTCGATGTCTGGGAGCAGTTCTTC.

This clonotype was detected a few times. The chain employs TRBV29-1 and TRBJ1-5; the match to TRBD1 covers 10 bases. The CDR3 is 15 amino acids. Unmatched junction bases numbered 6, after V lost 5 bases and J lost 2 bases. Germline CDR1 SQVTM, CDR2 ANQGSEA. The CDR3 loop reads CSVMTGGVGNQPQHF. CDR3 nucleotides: TGCAGCGTTATGACAGGGGGCGTGGGCAATCAGCCCCAGCATTTT.

This clonotype was detected only a few times. The rearrangement uses TRBV10-3 and TRBJ1-2; no clear D. There are 14 residues in the CDR3. V lost 4 bases and J lost 8, with 17 bases in between. Germline V gene data show CDR1 as ENHRY and CDR2 as SYGVKD. The DNA of the CDR3 is TGTGCCATCAGTGCCGCTCCAGCCCCGAGGGGCTACACCTTC. It translates to CAISAAPAPRGYTF.

CDR3 in amino acids: CAWTPAGYGYTF. CDR3 nucleotide sequence: TGTGCCTGGACCCCGGCCGGGTATGGCTACACCTTC. The chain couples TRBV30 to TRBJ1-2; D is uncertain. This CDR3 has 12 residues. V lost 4 bases to trimming and J lost 5 bases, with 11 bases between them. The germline gives CDR1 GTSNPN, CDR2 SVGIG (reference sequence).